This record concerns one T cell receptor (beta chain) sequence. As yet, its antigen is unknown. These data originate in a study of T cell responses to AZD1222 COVID-19 vaccine. Study-wide findings and caveats: Increased Spike-specific TCR breadth and depth were observed after two AZD1222 doses.

The germline V gene has CDR1 SGHAT and CDR2 FQNNGV. Trimming took off 2 bases at V and 6 bases at J, with 15 bases between the two ends. The CDR3 contains 15 residues. The assay was immunoSEQ multiplex PCR, and TCRdb's table has in-frame clones only and misses some. The sample lists roughly 70,000 clones, 75% to 90% occurring once. This chain links TRBV11-2 with TRBJ2-3; the D gene is possibly TRBD2 (6 bases). Material: peripheral blood, obtained on day 0 of AZD1222 vaccination. This TCR was sampled from an adult in good health. CDR3 sequence: CASSLILAEGDTQYF. The CDR3 DNA follows: TGTGCCAGCAGCTTAATCTTAGCGGAGGGGGATACGCAGTATTTT.